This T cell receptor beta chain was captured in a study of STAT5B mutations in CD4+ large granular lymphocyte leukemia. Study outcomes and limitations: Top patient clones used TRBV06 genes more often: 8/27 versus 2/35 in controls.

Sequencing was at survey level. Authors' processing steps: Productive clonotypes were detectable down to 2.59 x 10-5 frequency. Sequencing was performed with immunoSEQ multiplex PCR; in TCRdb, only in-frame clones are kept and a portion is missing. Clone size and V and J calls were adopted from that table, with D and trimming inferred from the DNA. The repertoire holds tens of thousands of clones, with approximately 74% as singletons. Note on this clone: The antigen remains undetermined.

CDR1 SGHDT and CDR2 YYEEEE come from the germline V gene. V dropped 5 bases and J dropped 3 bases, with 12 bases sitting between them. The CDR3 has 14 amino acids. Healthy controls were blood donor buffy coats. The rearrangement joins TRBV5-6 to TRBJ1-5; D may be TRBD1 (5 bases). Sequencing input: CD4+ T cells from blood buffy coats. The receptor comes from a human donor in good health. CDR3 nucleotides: TGTGCCAGCAGTCAAACAGGTGACAATCAGCCCCAGCATTTT. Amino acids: CASSQTGDNQPQHF. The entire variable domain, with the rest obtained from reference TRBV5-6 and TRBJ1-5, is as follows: DAGVTQSPTHLIKTRGQQVTLRCSPKSGHDTVSWYQQALGQGPQFIFQYYEEEERQRGNFPDRFSGHQFPNYSSELNVNALLLGDSALYLCASSQTGDNQPQHFGDGTRLSIL.